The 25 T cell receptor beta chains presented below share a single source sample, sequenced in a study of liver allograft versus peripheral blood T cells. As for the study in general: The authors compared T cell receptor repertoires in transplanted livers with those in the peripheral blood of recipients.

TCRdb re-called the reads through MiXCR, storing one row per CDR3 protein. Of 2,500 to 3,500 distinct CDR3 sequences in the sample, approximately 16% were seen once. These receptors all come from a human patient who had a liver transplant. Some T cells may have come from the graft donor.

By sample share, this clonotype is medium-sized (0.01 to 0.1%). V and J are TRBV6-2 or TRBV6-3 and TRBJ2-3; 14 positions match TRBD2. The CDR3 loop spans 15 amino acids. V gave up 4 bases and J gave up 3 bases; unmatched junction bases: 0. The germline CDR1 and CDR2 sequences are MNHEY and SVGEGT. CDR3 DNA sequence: TGTGCCAGCAGTTGGACTAGCGGGAGGACAGATACGCAGTATTTT. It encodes CASSWTSGRTDTQYF.

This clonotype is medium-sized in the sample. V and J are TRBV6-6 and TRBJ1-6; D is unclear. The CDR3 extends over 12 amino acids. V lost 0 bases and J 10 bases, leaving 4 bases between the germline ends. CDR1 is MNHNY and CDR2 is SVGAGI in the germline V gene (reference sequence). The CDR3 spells CASSYSSSPLHF. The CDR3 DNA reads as TGTGCCAGCAGTTACTCGTCGTCACCCCTCCACTTT.

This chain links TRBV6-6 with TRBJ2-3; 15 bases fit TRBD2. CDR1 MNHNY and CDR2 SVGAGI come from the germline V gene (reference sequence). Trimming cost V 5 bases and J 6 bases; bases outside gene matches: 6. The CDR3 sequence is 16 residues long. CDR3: CASSGLAGGQGDTQYF. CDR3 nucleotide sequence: TGTGCCAGCAGTGGACTAGCGGGGGGGCAAGGGGATACGCAGTATTTT.

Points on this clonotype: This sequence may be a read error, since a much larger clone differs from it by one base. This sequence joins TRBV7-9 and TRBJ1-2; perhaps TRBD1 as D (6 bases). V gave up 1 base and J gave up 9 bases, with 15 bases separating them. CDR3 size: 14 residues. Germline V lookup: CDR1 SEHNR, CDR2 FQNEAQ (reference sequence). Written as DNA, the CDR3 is TGTGCCAGCAGCTTAGTTTCAGGGGCGAGCAGCTACACCTTC. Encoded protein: CASSLVSGASSYTF.

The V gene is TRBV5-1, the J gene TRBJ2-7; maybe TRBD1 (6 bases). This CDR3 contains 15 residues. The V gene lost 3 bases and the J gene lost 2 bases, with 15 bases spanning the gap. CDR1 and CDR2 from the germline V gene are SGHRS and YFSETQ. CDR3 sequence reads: CASSSGVSTTYEQYF. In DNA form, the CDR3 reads TGCGCCAGCAGCTCAGGGGTCTCCACAACCTACGAGCAGTACTTC.

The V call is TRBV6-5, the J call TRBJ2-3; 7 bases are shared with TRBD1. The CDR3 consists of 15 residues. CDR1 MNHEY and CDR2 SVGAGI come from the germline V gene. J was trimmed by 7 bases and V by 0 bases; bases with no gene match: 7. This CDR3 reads CASSYSGQLLNTQYF. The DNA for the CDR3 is TGTGCCAGCAGTTACTCGGGACAGCTTTTGAATACGCAGTATTTT.

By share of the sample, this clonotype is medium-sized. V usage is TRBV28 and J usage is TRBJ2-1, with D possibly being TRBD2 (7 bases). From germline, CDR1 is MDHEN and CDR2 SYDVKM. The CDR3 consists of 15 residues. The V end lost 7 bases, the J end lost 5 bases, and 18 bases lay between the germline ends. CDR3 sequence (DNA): TGTGCCAGCATTTGGGGGGCTAGCGGACACAATGAGCAGTTCTTC. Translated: CASIWGASGHNEQFF.

In DNA, the CDR3 is TGTGCCACCCGACAGGGCCCCGGCTATGGCTACACCTTC. The encoded protein is CATRQGPGYGYTF. The chain combines TRBV2 with TRBJ1-2; 7 bases line up with TRBD1. Unmatched junction bases numbered 9, after V lost 10 bases and J lost 4 bases. This CDR3 is built from 13 residues. The V gene's germline CDR1 is SNHLY and CDR2 FYNNEI.

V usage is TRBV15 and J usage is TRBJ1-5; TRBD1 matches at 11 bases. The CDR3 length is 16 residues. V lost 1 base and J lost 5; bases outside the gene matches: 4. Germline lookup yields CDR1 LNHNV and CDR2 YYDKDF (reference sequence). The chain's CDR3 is CATSRGPDRGHQPQHF. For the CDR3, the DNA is TGTGCCACCAGCAGAGGGCCGGACAGGGGGCATCAGCCCCAGCATTTT.

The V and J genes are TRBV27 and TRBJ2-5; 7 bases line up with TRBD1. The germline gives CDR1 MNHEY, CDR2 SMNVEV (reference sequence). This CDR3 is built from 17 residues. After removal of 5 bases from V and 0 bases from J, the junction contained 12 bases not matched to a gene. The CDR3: CASSTRFGDSNQETQYF. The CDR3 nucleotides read TGTGCCAGCAGTACAAGATTTGGGGACAGCAACCAAGAGACCCAGTACTTC.

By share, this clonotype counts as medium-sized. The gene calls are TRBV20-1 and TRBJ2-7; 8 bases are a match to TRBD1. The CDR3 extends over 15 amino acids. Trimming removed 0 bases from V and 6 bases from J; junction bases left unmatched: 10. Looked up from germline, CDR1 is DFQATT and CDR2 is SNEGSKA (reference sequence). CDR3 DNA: TGCAGTGCTAGAGATACGGACAGGGAAGTGGGCGAGCAGTACTTC. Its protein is CSARDTDREVGEQYF.

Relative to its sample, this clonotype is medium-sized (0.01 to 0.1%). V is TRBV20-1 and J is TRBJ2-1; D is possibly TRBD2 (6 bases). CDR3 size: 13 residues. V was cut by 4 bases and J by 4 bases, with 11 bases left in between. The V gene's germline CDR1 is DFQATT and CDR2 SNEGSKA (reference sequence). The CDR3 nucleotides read TGCAGTGCTACTGTGGGGGGATACAATGAGCAGTTCTTC. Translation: CSATVGGYNEQFF.

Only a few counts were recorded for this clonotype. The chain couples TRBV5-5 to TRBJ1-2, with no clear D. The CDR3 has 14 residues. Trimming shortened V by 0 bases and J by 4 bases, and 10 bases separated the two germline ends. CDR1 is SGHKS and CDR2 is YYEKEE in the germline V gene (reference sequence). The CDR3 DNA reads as TGTGCCAGCAGCTTGGCGCCCGAGGGCTATGGCTACACCTTC. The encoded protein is CASSLAPEGYGYTF. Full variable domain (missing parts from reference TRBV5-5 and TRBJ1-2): DAGVTQSPTHLIKTRGQQVTLRCSPISGHKSVSWYQQVLGQGPQFIFQYYEKEERGRGNFPDRFSARQFPNYSSELNVNALLLGDSALYLCASSLAPEGYGYTFGSGTRLTVV.

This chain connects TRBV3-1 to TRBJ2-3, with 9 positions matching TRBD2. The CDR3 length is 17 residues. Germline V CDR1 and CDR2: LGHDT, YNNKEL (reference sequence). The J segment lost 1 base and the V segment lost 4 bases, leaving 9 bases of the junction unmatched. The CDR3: CASSRGPRGGRTDTQYF. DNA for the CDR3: TGTGCCAGCAGCCGCGGCCCGCGGGGGGGACGCACAGATACGCAGTATTTT.

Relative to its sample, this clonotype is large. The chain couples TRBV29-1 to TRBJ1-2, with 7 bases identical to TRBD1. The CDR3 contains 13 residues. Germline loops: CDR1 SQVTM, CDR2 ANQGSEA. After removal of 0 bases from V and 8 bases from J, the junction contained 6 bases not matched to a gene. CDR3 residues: CSVEDRQGKGYTF. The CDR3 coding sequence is TGCAGCGTTGAAGATCGACAGGGAAAGGGCTACACCTTC.

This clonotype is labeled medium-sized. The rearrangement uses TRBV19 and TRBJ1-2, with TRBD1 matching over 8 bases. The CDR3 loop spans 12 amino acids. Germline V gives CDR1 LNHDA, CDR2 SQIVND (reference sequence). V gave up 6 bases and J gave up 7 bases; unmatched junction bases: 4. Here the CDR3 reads CASRGQGSGYTF. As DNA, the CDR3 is TGTGCCAGTAGAGGACAGGGCTCTGGCTACACCTTC.

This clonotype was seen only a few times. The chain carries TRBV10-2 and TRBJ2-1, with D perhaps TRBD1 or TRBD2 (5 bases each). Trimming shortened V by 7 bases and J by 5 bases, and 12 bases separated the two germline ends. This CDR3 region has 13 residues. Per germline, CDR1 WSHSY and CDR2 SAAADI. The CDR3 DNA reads TGCGCCAGCACCGGGACGGGACACAATGAGCAGTTCTTC. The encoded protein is CASTGTGHNEQFF.

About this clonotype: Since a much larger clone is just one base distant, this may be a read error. The CDR3 sequence is CASSQGSWSNEQFF. CDR3 sequence (DNA): TGTGCCAGCAGCCAGGGAAGTTGGAGCAATGAGCAGTTCTTC. The chain couples TRBV14 to TRBJ2-1; no clear D gene. There are 14 residues in the CDR3. With 3 bases removed from V and 6 bases from J, the gap between germline ends came to 12 bases. In germline, CDR1 is SGHDN, CDR2 FVKESK.

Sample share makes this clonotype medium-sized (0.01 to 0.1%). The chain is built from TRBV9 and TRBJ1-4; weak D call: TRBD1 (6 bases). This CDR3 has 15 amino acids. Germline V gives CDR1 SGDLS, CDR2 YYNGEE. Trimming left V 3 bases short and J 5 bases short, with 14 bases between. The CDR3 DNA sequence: TGTGCCAGCAGCGCTCTCTCCGGGACAAATGAAAAACTGTTTTTT. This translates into CASSALSGTNEKLFF. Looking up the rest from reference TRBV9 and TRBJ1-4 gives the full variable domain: DSGVTQTPKHLITATGQRVTLRCSPRSGDLSVYWYQQSLDQGLQFLIQYYNGEERAKGNILERFSAQQFPDLHSELNLSSLELGDSALYFCASSALSGTNEKLFFGSGTQLSVL.

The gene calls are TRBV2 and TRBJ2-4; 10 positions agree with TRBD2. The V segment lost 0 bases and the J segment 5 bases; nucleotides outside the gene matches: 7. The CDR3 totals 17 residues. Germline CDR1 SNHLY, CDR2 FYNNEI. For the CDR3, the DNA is TGTGCCAGCAGTGAAGCAGGGTGGACTAGCGGACAAAACATTCAGTACTTC. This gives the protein CASSEAGWTSGQNIQYF.

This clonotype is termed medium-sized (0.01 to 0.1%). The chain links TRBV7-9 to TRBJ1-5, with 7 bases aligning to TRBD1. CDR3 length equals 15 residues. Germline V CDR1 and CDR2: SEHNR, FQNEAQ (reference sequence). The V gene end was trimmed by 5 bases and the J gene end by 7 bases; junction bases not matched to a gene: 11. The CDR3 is CASSKGDRRDQPQHF. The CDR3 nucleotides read TGTGCCAGCAGCAAGGGGGACAGACGGGACCAGCCCCAGCATTTT.

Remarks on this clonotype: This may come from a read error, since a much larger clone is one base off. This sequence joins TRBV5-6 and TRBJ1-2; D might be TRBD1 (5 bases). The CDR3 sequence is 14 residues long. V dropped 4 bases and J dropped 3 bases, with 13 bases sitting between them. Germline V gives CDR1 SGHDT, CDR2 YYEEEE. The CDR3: CASSAEQEYYGYTF. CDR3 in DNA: TGTGCCAGCAGCGCCGAACAGGAGTACTATGGCTACACCTTC.

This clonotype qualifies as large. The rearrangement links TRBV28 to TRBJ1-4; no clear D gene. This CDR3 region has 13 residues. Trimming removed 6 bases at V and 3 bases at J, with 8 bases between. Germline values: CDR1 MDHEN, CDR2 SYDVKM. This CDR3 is CASSTPANEKLFF. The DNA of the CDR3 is TGTGCCAGCAGCACCCCGGCTAATGAAAAACTGTTTTTT.

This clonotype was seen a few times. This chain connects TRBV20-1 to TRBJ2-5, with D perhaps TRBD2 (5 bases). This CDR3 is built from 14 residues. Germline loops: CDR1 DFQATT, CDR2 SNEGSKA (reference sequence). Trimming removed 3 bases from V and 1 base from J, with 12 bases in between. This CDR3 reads CSARRVQTQETQYF. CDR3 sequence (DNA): TGCAGTGCTAGGAGGGTTCAGACCCAAGAGACCCAGTACTTC.

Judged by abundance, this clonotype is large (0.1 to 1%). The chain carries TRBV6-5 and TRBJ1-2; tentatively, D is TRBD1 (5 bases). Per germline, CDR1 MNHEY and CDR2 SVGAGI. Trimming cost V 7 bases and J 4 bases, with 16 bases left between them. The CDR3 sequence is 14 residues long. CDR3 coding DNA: TGTGCCAGCAAAATAGGACACGAACCCTATGGCTACACCTTC. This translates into CASKIGHEPYGYTF.